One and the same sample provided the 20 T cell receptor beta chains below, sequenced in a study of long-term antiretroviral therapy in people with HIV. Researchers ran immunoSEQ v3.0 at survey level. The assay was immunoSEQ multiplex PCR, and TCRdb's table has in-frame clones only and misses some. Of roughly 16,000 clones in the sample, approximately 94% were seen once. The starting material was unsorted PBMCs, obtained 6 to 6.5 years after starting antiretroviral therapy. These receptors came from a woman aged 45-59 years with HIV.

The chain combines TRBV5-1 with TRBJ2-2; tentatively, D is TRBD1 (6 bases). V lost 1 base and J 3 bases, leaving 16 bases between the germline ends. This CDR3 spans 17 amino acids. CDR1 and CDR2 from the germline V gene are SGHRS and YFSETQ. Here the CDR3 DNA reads TGCGCCAGCAGCTTGACCCCTCAGGGGCTGGACACCGGGGAGCTGTTTTTT. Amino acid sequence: CASSLTPQGLDTGELFF.

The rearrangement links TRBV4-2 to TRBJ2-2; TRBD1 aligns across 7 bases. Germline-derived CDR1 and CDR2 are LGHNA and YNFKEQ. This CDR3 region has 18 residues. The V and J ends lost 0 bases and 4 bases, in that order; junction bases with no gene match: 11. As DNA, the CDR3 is TGTGCCAGCAGCCAAGAAGGGCTCCGGACAGGACTCACCGGGGAGCTGTTTTTT. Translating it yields CASSQEGLRTGLTGELFF.

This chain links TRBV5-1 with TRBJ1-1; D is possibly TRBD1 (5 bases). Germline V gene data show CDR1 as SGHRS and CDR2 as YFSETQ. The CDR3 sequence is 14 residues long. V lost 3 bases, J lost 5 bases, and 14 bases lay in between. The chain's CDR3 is CASSSGQGGTEAFF. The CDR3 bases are TGCGCCAGCAGCTCCGGACAAGGCGGGACTGAAGCTTTCTTT.

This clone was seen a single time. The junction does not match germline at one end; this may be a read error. The CDR3 reads CASSLFTDLAF. CDR3 DNA sequence: TGTGCCAGCAGCTTATTCACTGACCTCGCCTTC. J is TRBJ2-7 and V is TRBV7-2; D is uncertain. CDR3 length: 11 amino acids. Looked up from germline, CDR1 is SGHTA and CDR2 is FQGNSA.

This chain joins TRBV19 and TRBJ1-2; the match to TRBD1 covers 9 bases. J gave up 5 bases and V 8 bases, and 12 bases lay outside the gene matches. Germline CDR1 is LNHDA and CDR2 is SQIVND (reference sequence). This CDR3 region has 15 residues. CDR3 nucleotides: TGTGCCAGTCAGGTCACCGGGACAGGGAATTATGGCTACACCTTC. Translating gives CASQVTGTGNYGYTF.

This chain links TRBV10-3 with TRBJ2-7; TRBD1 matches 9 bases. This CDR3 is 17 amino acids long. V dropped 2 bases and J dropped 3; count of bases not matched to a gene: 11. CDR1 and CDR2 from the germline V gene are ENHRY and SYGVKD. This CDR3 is CAISETPPGTGSYEQYF. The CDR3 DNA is TGTGCCATCAGTGAGACCCCTCCCGGGACAGGGAGCTACGAGCAGTACTTC.

The CDR3 coding sequence is TGTGCCAGCAGTGAAGCTCCAGCTATAACTGAAGCTTTCTTT. Its protein is CASSEAPAITEAFF. This chain connects TRBV6-1 to TRBJ1-1; D gene unclear. Germline V CDR1 and CDR2: MNHNS, SASEGT. The ends were cut back, 0 bases at V and 5 bases at J, with 10 bases in the middle. This CDR3 comprises 14 residues.

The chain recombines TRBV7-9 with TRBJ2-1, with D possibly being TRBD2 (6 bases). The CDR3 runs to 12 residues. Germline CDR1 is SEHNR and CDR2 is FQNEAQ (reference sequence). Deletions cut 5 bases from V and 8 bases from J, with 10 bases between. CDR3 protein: CASSQRRDEQFF. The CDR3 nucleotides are TGTGCCAGCAGCCAAAGGAGGGATGAGCAGTTCTTC. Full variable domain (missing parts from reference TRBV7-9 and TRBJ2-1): DTGVSQNPRHKITKRGQNVTFRCDPISEHNRLYWYRQTLGQGPEFLTYFQNEAQLEKSRLLSDRFSAERPKGSFSTLEIQRTEQGDSAMYLCASSQRRDEQFFGPGTRLTVL.

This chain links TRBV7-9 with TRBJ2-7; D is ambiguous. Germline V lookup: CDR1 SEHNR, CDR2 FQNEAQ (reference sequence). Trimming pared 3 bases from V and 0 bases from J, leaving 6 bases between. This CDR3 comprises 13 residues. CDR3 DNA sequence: TGTGCCAGCAGCTTGGACCTCTCCTACGAGCAGTACTTC. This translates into CASSLDLSYEQYF.

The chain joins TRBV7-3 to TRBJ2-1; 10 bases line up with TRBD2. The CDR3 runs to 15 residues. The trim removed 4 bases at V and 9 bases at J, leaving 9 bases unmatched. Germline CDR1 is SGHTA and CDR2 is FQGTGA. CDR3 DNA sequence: TGTGCCAGCAGCTATATAGCGGGAGGAGGTGGTGAGCAGTTCTTC. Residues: CASSYIAGGGGEQFF.

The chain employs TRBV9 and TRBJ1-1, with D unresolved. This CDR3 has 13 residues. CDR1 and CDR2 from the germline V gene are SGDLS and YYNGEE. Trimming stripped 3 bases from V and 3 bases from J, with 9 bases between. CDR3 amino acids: CASSEEGYTEAFF. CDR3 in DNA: TGTGCCAGCAGCGAGGAGGGTTACACTGAAGCTTTCTTT.

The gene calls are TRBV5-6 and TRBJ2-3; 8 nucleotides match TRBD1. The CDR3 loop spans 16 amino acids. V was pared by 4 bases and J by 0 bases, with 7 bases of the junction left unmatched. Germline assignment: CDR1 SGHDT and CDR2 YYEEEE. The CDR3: CASSPRTGYSTDTQYF. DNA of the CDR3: TGTGCCAGCAGCCCCCGGACAGGGTATAGCACAGATACGCAGTATTTT.

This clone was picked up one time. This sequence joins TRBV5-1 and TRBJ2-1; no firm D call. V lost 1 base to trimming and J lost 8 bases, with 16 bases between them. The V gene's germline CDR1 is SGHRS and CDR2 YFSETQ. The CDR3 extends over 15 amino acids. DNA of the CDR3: TGCGCCAGCAGCTTGACAGCCTCCCCTAGGGATGAGCAGTTCTTC. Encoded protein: CASSLTASPRDEQFF.

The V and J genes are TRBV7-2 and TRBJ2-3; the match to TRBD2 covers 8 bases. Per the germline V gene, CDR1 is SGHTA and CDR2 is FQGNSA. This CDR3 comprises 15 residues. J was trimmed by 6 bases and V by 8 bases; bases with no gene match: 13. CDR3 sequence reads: CASPSLPGLEDTQYF. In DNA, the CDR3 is TGTGCCAGCCCTTCACTACCGGGACTAGAGGATACGCAGTATTTT.

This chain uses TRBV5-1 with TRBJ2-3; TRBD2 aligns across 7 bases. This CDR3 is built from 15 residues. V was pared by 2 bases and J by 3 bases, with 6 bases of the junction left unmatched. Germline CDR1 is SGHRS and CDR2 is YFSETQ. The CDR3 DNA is TGCGCCAGCAGCTTCAACGAAGCGGGAACAGATACGCAGTATTTT. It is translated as CASSFNEAGTDTQYF.

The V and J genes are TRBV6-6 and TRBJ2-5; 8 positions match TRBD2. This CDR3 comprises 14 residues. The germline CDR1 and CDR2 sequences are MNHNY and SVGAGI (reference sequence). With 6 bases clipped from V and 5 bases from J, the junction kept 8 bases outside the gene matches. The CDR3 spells CASSPRGLAETQYF. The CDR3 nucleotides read TGTGCCAGCAGCCCACGCGGACTAGCCGAGACCCAGTACTTC.

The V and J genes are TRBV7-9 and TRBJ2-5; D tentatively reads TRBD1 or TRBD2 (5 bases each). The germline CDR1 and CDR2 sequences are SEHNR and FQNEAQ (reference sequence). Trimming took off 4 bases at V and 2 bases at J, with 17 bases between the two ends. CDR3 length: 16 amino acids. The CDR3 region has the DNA TGTGCCAGCAGCTCGGACACGAGGGGTAGGCAAGAGACCCAGTACTTC. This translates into CASSSDTRGRQETQYF.

CDR3 loop: CASSVGTSGNEQFF. The CDR3 DNA is TGTGCCAGCAGCGTCGGGACTAGCGGGAATGAGCAGTTCTTC. The rearrangement joins TRBV9 to TRBJ2-1, with 12 nucleotides matching TRBD2. CDR3 length equals 14 residues. CDR1 is SGDLS, CDR2 YYNGEE, per germline. The trim removed 2 bases at V and 7 bases at J, leaving 1 base unmatched. The whole variable domain, filled in from reference TRBV9 and TRBJ2-1, reads DSGVTQTPKHLITATGQRVTLRCSPRSGDLSVYWYQQSLDQGLQFLIQYYNGEERAKGNILERFSAQQFPDLHSELNLSSLELGDSALYFCASSVGTSGNEQFFGPGTRLTVL.

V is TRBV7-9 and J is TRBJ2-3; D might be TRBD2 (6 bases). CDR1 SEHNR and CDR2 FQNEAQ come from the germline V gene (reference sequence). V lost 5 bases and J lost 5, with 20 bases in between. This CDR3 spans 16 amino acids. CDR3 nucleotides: TGTGCCAGCAGCCCTTTCAGGAGGGAACGGGGAGATACGCAGTATTTT. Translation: CASSPFRRERGDTQYF.

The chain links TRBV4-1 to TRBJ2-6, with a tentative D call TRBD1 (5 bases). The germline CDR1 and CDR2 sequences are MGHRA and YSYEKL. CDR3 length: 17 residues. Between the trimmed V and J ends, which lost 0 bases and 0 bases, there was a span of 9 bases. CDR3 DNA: TGCGCCAGCAGCCAAGACAGGACAAACTCTGGGGCCAACGTCCTGACTTTC. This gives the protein CASSQDRTNSGANVLTF.